This is a list of T cell receptor beta chains from one sample in a study of T cell repertoires in cytomegalovirus infection. In TCRdb, the reads were re-called with MiXCR into one record per CDR3 protein. The sample contains about 470,000 distinct CDR3 sequences, about 42% of which appear only once. Which antigens these TCRs recognize remains unknown. Sample: cultured PBMCs, taken from culture after CMV antigen stimulation. The receptors derive from a human donor in good health (CMV status not recorded). Some clones in this sample may be carry-over from other donors' samples. The CDR3 runs from the conserved cysteine through the conserved F or W. Each record gives: CDR3 protein, CDR3 DNA, J gene, D gene, V gene, clone size. A D gene is named only where the DNA matches it firmly. Size values are once, few and many counts, or a class for expanded clones, and some rows have none.

cdr3_aa: CASGRRVNEQFF
cdr3_nt: TGTGCCAGCGGGAGACGAGTCAATGAGCAGTTCTTC
j_call: TRBJ2-1
d_call: -
v_call: TRBV6-2/TRBV6-3
clone_size: -

cdr3_aa: CASSLVAGVVIQYF
cdr3_nt: TGTGCCAGCAGCTTAGTTGCGGGGGTCGTTATTCAGTACTTC
j_call: TRBJ2-4
d_call: TRBD2
v_call: TRBV7-9
clone_size: -

cdr3_aa: CASRRGGALQETQYF
cdr3_nt: TGTGCCAGTAGGCGCGGGGGGGCCCTACAAGAGACCCAGTACTTC
j_call: TRBJ2-5
d_call: TRBD2
v_call: TRBV27
clone_size: -

cdr3_aa: CASSLEGQLNEKLFF
cdr3_nt: TGCGCCAGCAGCTTGGAGGGACAGCTTAATGAAAAACTGTTTTTT
j_call: TRBJ1-4
d_call: TRBD1
v_call: TRBV5-1
clone_size: -

cdr3_aa: CASRSAYRNSYEQYF
cdr3_nt: TGTGCCAGCCGTAGTGCCTACAGGAATAGCTACGAGCAGTACTTC
j_call: TRBJ2-7
d_call: -
v_call: TRBV7-4
clone_size: -

cdr3_aa: CASSFPSSKGAHNEQFF
cdr3_nt: TGTGCCAGCAGCTTCCCTTCTTCCAAGGGTGCCCACAATGAGCAGTTCTTC
j_call: TRBJ2-1
d_call: -
v_call: TRBV7-6
clone_size: few

cdr3_aa: CASSLLTTLGGYTF
cdr3_nt: TGTGCCAGCAGCTTACTCACGACTCTTGGCGGCTACACCTTC
j_call: TRBJ1-2
d_call: -
v_call: TRBV7-2
clone_size: -

cdr3_aa: CASRQEPGANVLTF
cdr3_nt: TGTGCCAGCAGGCAGGAGCCTGGGGCCAACGTCCTGACTTTC
j_call: TRBJ2-6
d_call: -
v_call: TRBV6-8
clone_size: -

cdr3_aa: CAGNTGYNEQFF
cdr3_nt: TGTGCCGGTAATACAGGCTACAATGAGCAGTTCTTC
j_call: TRBJ2-1
d_call: -
v_call: TRBV7-2
clone_size: -

cdr3_aa: CASSKLAVYNEQFF
cdr3_nt: TGTGCCAGCAGTAAACTAGCGGTCTACAATGAGCAGTTCTTC
j_call: TRBJ2-1
d_call: TRBD2
v_call: TRBV2
clone_size: -

cdr3_aa: CASSLATTGGISGNTIYF
cdr3_nt: TGTGCCAGCAGCTTAGCGACGACAGGGGGGATCTCTGGAAACACCATATATTTT
j_call: TRBJ1-3
d_call: TRBD1
v_call: TRBV7-9
clone_size: few